This entry concerns a single TCR beta chain. The antigen is unknown. The sample carries other DNA sequences with the same CDR3. Amplification used 60 Vbeta primers and 13 Jbeta primers. The data were produced by immunoSEQ multiplex PCR, yet TCRdb's version contains in-frame clones alone and is incomplete. The repertoire includes 200,000 to 300,000 clones, roughly 80% of them detected once, and over 5% sits in the top ten. This sample was taken from a study of cytomegalovirus exposure and HLA in healthy donors. Study-wide background: Findings of an earlier analysis included more than 90 million unique TCR beta sequences from roughly 180 million T cells.

From germline, CDR1 is MNHEY and CDR2 SVGAGI. The CDR3 has 13 amino acids. The V end lost 6 bases, the J end lost 1 base, and 9 bases lay between the germline ends. General study findings and limits: Presence/absence analyses assumed roughly uniform sequencing depth across donors.

The clonotype comes from a woman aged 40 to 49 in good health and CMV-seropositive. V is TRBV6-5 and J is TRBJ1-1; D is perhaps TRBD1 (5 bases). Sample: PBMCs. As DNA, the CDR3 is TGTGCCAGCAGCCCTCAGGGGAACACTGAAGCTTTCTTT. Its translation is CASSPQGNTEAFF.